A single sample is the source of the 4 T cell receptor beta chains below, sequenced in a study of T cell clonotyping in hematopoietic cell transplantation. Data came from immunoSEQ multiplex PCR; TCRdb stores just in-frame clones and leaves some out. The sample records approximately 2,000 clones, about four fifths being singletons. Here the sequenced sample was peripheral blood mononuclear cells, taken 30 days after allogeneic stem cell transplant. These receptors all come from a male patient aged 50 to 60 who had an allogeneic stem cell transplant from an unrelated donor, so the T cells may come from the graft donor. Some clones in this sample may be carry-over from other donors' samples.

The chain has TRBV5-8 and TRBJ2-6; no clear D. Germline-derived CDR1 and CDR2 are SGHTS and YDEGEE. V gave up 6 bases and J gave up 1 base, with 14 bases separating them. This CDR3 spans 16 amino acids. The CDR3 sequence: CASTPLTSSGANVLTF. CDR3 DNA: TGTGCCAGCACGCCCCTGACGTCTTCTGGGGCCAACGTCCTGACTTTC.

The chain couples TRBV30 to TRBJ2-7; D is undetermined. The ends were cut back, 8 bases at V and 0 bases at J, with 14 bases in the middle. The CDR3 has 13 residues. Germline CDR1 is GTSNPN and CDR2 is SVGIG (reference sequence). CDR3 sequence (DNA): TGTGCCGCGGACGGTGAGCTCTCCTACGAGCAGTACTTC. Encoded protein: CAADGELSYEQYF.

CDR3 sequence: CASSRLAGEYTGELFF. CDR3 sequence (DNA): TGTGCCAGCAGTCGACTAGCGGGGGAGTACACCGGGGAGCTGTTTTTT. This chain joins TRBV13 and TRBJ2-2; 12 bases fit TRBD2. The CDR3 has 16 amino acids. Germline V gene lookup returns CDR1 PRHDT and CDR2 FYEKMQ (reference sequence). V gave up 6 bases and J gave up 3 bases; unmatched junction bases: 5.

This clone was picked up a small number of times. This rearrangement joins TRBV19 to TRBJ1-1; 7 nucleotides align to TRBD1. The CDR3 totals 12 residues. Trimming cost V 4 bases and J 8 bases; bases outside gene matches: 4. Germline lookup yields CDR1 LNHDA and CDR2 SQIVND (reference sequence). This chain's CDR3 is CASSTGGREAFF. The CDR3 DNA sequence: TGTGCCAGTAGTACAGGGGGACGAGAAGCTTTCTTT.